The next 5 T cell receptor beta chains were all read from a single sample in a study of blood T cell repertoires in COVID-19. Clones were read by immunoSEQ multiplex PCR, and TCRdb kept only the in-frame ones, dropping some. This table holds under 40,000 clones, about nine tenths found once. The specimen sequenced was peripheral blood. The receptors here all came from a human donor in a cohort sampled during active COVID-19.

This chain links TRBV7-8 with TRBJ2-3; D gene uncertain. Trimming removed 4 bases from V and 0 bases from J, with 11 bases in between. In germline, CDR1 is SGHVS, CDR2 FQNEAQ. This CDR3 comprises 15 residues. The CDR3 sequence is CASSSPGSSTDTQYF. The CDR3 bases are TGTGCCAGCAGCTCCCCGGGTTCGAGCACAGATACGCAGTATTTT.

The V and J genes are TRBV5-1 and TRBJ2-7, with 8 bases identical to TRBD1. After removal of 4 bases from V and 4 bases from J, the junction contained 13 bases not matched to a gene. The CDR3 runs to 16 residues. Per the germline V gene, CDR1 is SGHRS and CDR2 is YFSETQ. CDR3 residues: CASSTGTGQNSYEQYF. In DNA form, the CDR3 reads TGCGCCAGCAGCACCGGGACAGGACAAAATTCGTACGAGCAGTACTTC.

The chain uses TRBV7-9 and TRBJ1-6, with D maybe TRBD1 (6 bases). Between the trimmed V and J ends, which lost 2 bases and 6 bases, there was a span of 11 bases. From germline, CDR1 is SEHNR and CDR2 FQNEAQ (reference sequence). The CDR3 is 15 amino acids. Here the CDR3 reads CASSLTAGANSPLHF. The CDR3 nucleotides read TGTGCCAGCAGCTTAACGGCAGGGGCTAATTCACCCCTCCACTTT. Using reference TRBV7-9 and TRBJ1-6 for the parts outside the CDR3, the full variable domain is DTGVSQNPRHKITKRGQNVTFRCDPISEHNRLYWYRQTLGQGPEFLTYFQNEAQLEKSRLLSDRFSAERPKGSFSTLEIQRTEQGDSAMYLCASSLTAGANSPLHFGNGTRLTVT.

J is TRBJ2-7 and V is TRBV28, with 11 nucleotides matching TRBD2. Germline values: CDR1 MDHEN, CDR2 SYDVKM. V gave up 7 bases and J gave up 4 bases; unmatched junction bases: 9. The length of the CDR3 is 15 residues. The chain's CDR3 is CASTSGGTSGYEQYF. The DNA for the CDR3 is TGTGCCAGCACTTCAGGCGGGACTAGCGGTTACGAGCAGTACTTC.

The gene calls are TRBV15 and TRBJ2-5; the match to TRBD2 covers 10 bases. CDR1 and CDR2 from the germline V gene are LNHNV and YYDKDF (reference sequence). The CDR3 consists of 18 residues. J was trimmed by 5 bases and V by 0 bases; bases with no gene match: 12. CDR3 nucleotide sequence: TGTGCCACCAGCAGAGATTGGAGCAGCGGGGGGGCAGGGGAGACCCAGTACTTC. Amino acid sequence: CATSRDWSSGGAGETQYF.